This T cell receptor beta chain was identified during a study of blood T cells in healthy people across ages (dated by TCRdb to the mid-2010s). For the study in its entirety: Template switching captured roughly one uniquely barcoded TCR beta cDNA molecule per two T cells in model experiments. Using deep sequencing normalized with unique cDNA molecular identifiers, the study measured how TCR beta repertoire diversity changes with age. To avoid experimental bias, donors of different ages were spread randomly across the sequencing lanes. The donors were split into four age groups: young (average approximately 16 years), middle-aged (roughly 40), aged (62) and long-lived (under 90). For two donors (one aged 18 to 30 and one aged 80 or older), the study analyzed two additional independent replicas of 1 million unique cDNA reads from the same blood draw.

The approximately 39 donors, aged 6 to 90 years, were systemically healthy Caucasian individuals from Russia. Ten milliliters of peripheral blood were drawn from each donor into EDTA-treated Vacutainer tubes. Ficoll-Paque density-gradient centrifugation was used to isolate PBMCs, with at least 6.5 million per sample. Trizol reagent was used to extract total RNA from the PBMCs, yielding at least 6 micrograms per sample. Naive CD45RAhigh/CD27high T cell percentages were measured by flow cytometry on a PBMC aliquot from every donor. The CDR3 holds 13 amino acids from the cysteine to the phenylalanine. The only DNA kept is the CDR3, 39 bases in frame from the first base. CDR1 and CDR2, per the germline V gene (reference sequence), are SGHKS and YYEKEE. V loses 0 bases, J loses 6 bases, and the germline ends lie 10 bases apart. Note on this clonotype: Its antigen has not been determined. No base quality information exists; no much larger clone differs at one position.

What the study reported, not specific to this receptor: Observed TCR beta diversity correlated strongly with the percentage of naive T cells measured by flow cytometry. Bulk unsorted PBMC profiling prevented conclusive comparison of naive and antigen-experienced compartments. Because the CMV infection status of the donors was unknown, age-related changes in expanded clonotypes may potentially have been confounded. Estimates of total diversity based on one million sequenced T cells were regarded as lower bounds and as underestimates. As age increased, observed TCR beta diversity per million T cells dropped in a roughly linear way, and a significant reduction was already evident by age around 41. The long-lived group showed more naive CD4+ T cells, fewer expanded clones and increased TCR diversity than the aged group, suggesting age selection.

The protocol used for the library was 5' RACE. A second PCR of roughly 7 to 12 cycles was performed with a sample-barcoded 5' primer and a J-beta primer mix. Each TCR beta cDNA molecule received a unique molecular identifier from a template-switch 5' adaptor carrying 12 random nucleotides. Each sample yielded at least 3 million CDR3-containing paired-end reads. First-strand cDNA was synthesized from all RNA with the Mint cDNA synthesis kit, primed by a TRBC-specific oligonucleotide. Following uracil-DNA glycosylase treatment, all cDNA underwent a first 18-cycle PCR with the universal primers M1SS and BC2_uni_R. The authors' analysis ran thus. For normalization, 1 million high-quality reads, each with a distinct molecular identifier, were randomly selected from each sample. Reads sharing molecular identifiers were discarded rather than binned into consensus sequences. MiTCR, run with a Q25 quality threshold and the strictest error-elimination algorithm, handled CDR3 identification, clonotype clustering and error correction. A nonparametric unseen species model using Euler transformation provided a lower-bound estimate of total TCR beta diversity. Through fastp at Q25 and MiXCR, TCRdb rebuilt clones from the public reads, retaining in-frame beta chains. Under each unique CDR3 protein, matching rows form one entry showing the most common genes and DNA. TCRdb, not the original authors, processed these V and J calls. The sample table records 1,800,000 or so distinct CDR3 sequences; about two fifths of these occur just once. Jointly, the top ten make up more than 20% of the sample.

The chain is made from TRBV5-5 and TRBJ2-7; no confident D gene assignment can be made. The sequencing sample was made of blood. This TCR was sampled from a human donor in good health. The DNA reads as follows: TGTGCCAGCAGCTTGGTTGAGGCCGTCGAGCAGTACTTC. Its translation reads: CASSLVEAVEQYF.